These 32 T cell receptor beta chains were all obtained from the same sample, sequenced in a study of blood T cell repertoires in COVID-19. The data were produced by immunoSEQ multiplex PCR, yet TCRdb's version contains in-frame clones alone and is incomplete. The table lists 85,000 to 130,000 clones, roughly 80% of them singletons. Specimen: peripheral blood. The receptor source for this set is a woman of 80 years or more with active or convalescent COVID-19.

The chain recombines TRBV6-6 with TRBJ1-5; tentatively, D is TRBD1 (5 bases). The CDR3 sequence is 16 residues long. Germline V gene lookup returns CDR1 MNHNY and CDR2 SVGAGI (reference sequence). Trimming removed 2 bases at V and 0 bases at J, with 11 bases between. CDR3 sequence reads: CASSYKQEFSNQPQHF. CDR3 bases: TGTGCCAGCAGTTACAAACAGGAGTTTAGCAATCAGCCCCAGCATTTT.

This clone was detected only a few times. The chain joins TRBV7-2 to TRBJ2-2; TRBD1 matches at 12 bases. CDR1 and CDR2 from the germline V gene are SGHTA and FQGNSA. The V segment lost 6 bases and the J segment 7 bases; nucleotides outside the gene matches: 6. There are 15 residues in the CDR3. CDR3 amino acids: CASRQGTGGIGELFF. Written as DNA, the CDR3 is TGTGCCAGCAGGCAGGGGACAGGGGGCATCGGGGAGCTGTTTTTT. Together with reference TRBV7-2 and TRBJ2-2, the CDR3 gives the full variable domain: GAGVSQSPSNKVTEKGKDVELRCDPISGHTALYWYRQSLGQGLEFLIYFQGNSAPDKSGLPSDRFSAERTGGSVSTLTIQRTQQEDSAVYLCASRQGTGGIGELFFGEGSRLTVL.

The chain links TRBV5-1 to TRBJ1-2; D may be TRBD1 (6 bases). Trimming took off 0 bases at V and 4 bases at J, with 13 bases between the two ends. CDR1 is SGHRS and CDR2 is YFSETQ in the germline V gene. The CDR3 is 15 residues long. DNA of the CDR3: TGCGCCAGCAGCTTGGTCGGGGGGCTGGGCTATGGCTACACCTTC. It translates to CASSLVGGLGYGYTF. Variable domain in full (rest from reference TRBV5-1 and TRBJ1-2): KAGVTQTPRYLIKTRGQQVTLSCSPISGHRSVSWYQQTPGQGLQFLFEYFSETQRNKGNFPGRFSGRQFSNSRSEMNVSTLELGDSALYLCASSLVGGLGYGYTFGSGTRLTVV.

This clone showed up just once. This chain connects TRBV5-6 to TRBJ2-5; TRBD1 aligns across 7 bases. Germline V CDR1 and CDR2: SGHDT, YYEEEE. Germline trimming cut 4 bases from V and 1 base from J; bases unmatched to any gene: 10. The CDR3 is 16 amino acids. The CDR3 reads CASSQLRGGLQETQYF. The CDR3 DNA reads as TGTGCCAGCAGCCAACTCCGAGGGGGCCTCCAAGAGACCCAGTACTTC.

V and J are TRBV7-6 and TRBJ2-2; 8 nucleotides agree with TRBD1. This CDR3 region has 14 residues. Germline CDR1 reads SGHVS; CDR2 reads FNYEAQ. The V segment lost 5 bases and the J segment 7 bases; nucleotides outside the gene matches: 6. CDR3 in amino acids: CASSRDRGNGELFF. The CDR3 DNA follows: TGTGCCAGCAGCCGAGACAGGGGTAACGGGGAGCTGTTTTTT.

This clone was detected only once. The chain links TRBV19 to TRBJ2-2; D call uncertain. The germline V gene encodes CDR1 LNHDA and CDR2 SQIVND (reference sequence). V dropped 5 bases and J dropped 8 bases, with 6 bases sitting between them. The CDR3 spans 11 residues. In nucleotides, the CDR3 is TGTGCCAGTAGTTCCGGGGGGGAGCTGTTTTTT. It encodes CASSSGGELFF.

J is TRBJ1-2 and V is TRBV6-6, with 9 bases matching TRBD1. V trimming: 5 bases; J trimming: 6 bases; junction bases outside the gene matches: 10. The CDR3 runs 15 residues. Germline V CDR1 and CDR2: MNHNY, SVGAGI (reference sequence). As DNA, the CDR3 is TGTGCCAGCAGTCGGGACAGGGTACTCTATGATGGCTACACCTTC. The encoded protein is CASSRDRVLYDGYTF.

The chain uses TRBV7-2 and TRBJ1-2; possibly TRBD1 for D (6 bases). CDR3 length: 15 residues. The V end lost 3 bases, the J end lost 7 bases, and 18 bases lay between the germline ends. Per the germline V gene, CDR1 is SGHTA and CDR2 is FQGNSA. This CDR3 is CASSFQGRVGGGYTF. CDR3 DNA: TGTGCCAGCAGCTTCCAGGGGCGGGTAGGGGGTGGCTACACCTTC.

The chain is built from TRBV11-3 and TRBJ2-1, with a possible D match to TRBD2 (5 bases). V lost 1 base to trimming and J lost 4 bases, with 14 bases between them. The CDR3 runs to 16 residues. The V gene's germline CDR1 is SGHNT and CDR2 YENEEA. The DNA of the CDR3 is TGTGCCAGCAGCTTAGTTTCGGGGAAAGGGTACAATGAGCAGTTCTTC. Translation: CASSLVSGKGYNEQFF.

The CDR3 coding sequence is TGTGCCAGTAGTACGCGACTAGCGGGGGCGAAAGAGACCCAGTACTTC. Translation gives CASSTRLAGAKETQYF. The chain recombines TRBV19 with TRBJ2-5, with 12 nucleotides matching TRBD2. The CDR3 extends over 16 amino acids. The V and J ends lost 4 bases and 3 bases, in that order; junction bases with no gene match: 6. Germline V gene lookup returns CDR1 LNHDA and CDR2 SQIVND (reference sequence).

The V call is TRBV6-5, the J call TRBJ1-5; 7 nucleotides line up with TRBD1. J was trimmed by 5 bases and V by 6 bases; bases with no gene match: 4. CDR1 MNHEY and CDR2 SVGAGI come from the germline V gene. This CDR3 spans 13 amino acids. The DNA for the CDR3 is TGTGCCAGCAGCGGGACAGTAGATCAGCCCCAGCATTTT. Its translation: CASSGTVDQPQHF.

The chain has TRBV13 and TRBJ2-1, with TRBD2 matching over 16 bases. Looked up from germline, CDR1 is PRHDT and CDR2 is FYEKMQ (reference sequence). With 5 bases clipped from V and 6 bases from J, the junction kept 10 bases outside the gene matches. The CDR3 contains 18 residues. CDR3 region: CASSPDGTSGRAPNEQFF. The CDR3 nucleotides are TGTGCCAGCAGCCCCGATGGGACTAGCGGGAGGGCCCCCAATGAGCAGTTCTTC.

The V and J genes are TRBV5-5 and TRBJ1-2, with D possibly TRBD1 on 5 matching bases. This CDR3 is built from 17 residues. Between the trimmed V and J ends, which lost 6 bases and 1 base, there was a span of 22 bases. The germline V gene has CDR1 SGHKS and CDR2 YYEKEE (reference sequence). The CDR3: CASTSPERTGGNYGYTF. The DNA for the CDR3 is TGTGCCAGCACTTCTCCCGAACGAACGGGGGGTAACTATGGCTACACCTTC.

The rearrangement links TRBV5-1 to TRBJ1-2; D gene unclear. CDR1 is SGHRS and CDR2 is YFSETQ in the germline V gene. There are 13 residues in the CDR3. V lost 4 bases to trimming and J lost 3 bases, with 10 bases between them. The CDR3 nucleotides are TGCGCCAGCAGCATCGACACCTACTATGGCTACACCTTC. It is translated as CASSIDTYYGYTF.

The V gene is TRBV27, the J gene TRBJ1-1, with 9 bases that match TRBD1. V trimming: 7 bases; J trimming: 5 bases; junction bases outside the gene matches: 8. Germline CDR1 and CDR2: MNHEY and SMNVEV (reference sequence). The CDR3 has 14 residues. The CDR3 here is CASTLRQGVTEAFF. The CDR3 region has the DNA TGTGCCAGCACCCTAAGACAGGGGGTAACTGAAGCTTTCTTT.

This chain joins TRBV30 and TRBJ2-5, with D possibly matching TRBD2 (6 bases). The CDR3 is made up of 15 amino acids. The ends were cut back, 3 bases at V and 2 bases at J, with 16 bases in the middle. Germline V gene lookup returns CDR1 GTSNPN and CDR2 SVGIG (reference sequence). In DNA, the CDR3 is TGTGCCTGGAGCCTACTCTCAGGGAGGCAAGAGACCCAGTACTTC. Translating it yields CAWSLLSGRQETQYF.

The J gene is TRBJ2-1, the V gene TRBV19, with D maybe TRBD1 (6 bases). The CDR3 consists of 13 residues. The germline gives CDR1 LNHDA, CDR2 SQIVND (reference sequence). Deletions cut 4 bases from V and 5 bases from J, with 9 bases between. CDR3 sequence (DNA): TGTGCCAGTAGTAGCGACAGGCACAATGAGCAGTTCTTC. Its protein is CASSSDRHNEQFF.

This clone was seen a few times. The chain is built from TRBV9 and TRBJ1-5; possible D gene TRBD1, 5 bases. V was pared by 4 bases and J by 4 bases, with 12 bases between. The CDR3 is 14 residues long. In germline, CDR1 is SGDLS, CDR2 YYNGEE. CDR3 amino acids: CASSPLGVNQPQHF. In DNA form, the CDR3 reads TGTGCCAGCAGCCCCTTAGGGGTAAATCAGCCCCAGCATTTT. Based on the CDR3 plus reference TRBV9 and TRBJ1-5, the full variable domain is DSGVTQTPKHLITATGQRVTLRCSPRSGDLSVYWYQQSLDQGLQFLIQYYNGEERAKGNILERFSAQQFPDLHSELNLSSLELGDSALYFCASSPLGVNQPQHFGDGTRLSIL.

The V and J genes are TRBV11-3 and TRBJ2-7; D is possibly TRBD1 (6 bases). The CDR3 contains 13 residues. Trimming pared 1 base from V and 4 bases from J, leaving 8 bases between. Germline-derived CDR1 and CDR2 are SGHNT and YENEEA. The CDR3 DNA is TGTGCCAGCAGCTTAGCCACAGGGTACGAGCAGTACTTC. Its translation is CASSLATGYEQYF.

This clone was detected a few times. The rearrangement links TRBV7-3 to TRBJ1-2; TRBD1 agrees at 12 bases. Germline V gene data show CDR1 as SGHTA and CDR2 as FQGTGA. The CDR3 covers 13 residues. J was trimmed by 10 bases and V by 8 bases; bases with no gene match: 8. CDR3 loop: CASRSGTGGPYTF. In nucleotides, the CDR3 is TGTGCCAGCCGGTCCGGGACAGGGGGCCCCTACACCTTC.

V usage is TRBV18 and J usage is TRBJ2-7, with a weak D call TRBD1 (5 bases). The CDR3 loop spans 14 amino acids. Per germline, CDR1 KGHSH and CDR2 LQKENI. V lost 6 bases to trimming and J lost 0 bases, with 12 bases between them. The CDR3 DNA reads TGTGCCAGCTCGGATAGACAGACCTCCTACGAGCAGTACTTC. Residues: CASSDRQTSYEQYF. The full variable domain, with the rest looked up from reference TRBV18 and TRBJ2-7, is NAGVMQNPRHLVRRRGQEARLRCSPMKGHSHVYWYRQLPEEGLKFMVYLQKENIIDESGMPKERFSAEFPKEGPSILRIQQVVRGDSAAYFCASSDRQTSYEQYFGPGTRLTVT.

The CDR3 sequence is CSATRGLGAFF. CDR3 DNA: TGCAGTGCTACCAGGGGGCTGGGGGCTTTCTTT. The chain recombines TRBV20-1 with TRBJ1-1, with 8 bases matching TRBD1. The V segment lost 4 bases and the J segment 11 bases; nucleotides outside the gene matches: 6. This CDR3 has 11 amino acids. Germline values: CDR1 DFQATT, CDR2 SNEGSKA (reference sequence).

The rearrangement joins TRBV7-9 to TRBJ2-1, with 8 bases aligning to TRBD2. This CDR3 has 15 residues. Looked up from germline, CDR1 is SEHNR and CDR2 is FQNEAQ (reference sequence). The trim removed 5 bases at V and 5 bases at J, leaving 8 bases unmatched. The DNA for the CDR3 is TGTGCCAGCAGCACCGGCGGGGGGAGGGACAATGAGCAGTTCTTC. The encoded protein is CASSTGGGRDNEQFF.

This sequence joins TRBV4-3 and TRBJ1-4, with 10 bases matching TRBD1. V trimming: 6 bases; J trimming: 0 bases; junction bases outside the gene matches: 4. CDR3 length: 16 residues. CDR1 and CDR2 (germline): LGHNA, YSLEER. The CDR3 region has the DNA TGCGCCAGCAGACCGGGGACAGGGGCAACTAATGAAAAACTGTTTTTT. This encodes CASRPGTGATNEKLFF.

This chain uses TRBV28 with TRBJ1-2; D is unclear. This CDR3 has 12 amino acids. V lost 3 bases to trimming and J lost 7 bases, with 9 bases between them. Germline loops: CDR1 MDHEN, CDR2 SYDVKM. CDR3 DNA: TGTGCCAGCAGTTTGAAGGAGGCTGGCTACACCTTC. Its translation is CASSLKEAGYTF.

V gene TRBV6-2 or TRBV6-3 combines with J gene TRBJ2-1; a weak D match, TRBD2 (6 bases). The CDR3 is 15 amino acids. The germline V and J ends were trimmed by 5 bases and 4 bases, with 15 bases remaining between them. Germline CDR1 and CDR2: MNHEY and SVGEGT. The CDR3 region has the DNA TGTGCCAGCAGTCCCGGGGTAGCGGAGTACAATGAGCAGTTCTTC. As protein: CASSPGVAEYNEQFF.

Here the CDR3 DNA reads TGTGCCTCCCTGAAGGGGGGACAGGGGGTTATCGAGCAGTACTTC. Protein: CASLKGGQGVIEQYF. This chain links TRBV6-4 with TRBJ2-7; 11 nucleotides align to TRBD1. This CDR3 has 15 amino acids. V was clipped by 11 bases and J by 6 bases; unmatched bases: 15. From germline, CDR1 is MRHNA and CDR2 SNTAGT.

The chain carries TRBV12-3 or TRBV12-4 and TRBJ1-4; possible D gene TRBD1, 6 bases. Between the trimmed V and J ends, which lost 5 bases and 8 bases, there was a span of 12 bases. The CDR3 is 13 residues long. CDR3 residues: CASSPNRDEKLFF. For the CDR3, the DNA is TGTGCCAGCAGTCCCAACAGGGACGAAAAACTGTTTTTT.

The CDR3 sequence: CASSLGQNPGNTIYF. The CDR3, as DNA: TGTGCCAGCAGCTTAGGGCAGAACCCTGGAAACACCATATATTTT. This chain uses TRBV7-8 with TRBJ1-3; D is unclear. The CDR3 covers 15 residues. V lost 1 base to trimming and J lost 2 bases, with 9 bases between them. The germline gives CDR1 SGHVS, CDR2 FQNEAQ.

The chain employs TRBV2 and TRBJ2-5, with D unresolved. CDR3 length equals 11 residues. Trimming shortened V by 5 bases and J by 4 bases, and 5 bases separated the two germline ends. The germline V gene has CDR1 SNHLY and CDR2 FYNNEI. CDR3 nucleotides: TGTGCCAGCAGTACTTCAGAGACCCAGTACTTC. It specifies CASSTSETQYF.

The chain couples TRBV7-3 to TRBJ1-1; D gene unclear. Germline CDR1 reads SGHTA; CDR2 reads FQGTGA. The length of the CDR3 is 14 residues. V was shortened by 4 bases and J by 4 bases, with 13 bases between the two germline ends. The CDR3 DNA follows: TGTGCCAGCAGCTCCCTACCGGGTACCACTGAAGCTTTCTTT. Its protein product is CASSSLPGTTEAFF.

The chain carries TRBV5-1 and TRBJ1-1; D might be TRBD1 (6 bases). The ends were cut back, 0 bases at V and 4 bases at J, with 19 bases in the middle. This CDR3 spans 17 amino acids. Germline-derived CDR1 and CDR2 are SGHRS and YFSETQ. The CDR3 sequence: CASSLGRTDTWGTEAFF. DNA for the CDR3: TGCGCCAGCAGCTTGGGCCGGACAGACACGTGGGGCACTGAAGCTTTCTTT.